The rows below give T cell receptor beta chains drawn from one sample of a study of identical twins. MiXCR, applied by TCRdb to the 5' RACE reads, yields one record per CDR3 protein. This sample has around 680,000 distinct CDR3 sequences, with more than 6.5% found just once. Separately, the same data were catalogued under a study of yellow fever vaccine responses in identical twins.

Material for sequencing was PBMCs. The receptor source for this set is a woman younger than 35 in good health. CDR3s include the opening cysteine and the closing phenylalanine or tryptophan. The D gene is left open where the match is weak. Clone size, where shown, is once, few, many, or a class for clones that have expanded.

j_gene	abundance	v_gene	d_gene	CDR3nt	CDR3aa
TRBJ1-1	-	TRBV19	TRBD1	TGTGCCAGTAACGACAGGGGAACTGAAGCTTTCTTT	CASNDRGTEAFF
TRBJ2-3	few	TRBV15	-	TGTGCCACCAGATTTGTCGGGTCAACTACGCAGTATTTT	CATRFVGSTTQYF
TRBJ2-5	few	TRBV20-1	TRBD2	TGCAGTGCTAGGGGACTAGCGGGAGTGAAAGAGACCCAGTACTTC	CSARGLAGVKETQYF
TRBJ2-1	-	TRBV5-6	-	TGTGCCAGCAGCCCGGCGTTGATTTGGGGGAGTGAGCAGTTCTTC	CASSPALIWGSEQFF
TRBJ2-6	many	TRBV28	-	TGTGCCAGCAGTTTGGTGTGGCAGCTCTCTCACAAACCCCTCTCTGGGGCCAACGTCCTGACTTTC	CASSLVWQLSHKPLSGANVLTF
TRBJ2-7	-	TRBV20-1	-	TGCAGTGCTAGACGGACGGTCTCCTACGAGCAGTACTTC	CSARRTVSYEQYF
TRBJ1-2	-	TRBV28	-	TGTGCCAGCAGTTTACGCTCCCCTCCCTCGGAGGGCTACACCTTC	CASSLRSPPSEGYTF
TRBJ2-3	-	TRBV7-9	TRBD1	TGTGCCAGCAGCTTGACAGGGGGCCAAGATACGCAGTATTTT	CASSLTGGQDTQYF
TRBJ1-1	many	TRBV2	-	TGTGCCATGGGGGGCCGCGAAGCTTTCTTT	CAMGGREAFF
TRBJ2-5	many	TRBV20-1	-	TGCAGTGCTAACAGGGAGGGCCAAGAGACCCAGTACTTC	CSANREGQETQYF
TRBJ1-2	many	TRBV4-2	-	TGTGCCAGCAGCCAGTGGACAGACTATGGCTACACCTTC	CASSQWTDYGYTF
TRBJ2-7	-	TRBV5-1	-	TGCGCCAGCAGCTTGGGTGGAAACAGGGACGAGCAGTACTTC	CASSLGGNRDEQYF
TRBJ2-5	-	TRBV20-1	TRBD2	TGCAGTGCCCTCCTGGCGGGGGGCAAACAAGAGACCCAGTACTTC	CSALLAGGKQETQYF
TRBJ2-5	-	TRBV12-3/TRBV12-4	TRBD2	TGTGCCAGCAGTTTCCAGCGGGGGGTGGGAGAGACCCAGTACTTC	CASSFQRGVGETQYF
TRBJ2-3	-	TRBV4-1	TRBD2	TGCGCCAGCAGCCAGTTGACTAGCGAGTACACAGATACGCAGTATTTT	CASSQLTSEYTDTQYF
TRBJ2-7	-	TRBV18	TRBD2	TGTGCCAGCTCCCCGGGGGAGTCTAGCGGCCACGAGCAGTACTTC	CASSPGESSGHEQYF
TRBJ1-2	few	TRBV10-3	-	TGTGCCATCAGTGTATTACAGGTTAACTATGGCTACACCTTC	CAISVLQVNYGYTF
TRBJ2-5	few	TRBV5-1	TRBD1	TGCGCCAGCTCGGACAGGGGCATAGAGACCCAGTACTTC	CASSDRGIETQYF
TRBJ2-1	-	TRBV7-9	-	TGTGCCAGCAGCTCGTGGGGGGGCCAGTTGGAGCAGTTCTTC	CASSSWGGQLEQFF
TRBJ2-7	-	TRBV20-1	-	TGCAGTGCTAGAGATCTCACCGGGATCTACGAGCAGTACTTC	CSARDLTGIYEQYF
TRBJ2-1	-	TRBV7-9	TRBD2	TGTGCCAGCAGCAGGTTGGGACTAGCGGGGGGGGATGAGCAGTTCTTC	CASSRLGLAGGDEQFF
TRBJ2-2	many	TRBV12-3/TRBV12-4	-	TGTGCCAGCAGTTTCGAACCCGGGGAGCTGTTTTTT	CASSFEPGELFF
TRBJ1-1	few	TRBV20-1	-	TGCAGTGCTCTATGGCGGACTGAAGCTTTCTTT	CSALWRTEAFF
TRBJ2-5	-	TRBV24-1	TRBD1	TGTGCCACCAGTGCAGGGGGACGGCCTCCAGAGACCCAGTACTTC	CATSAGGRPPETQYF
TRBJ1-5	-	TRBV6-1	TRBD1	TGTGCCAGCAGTGAGGGACAGTTCCCCAATCAGCCCCAGCATTTT	CASSEGQFPNQPQHF
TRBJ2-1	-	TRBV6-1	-	TGTGCCAGCAGGGATCCCGGAACCCTCTACAATGAGCAGTTCTTC	CASRDPGTLYNEQFF
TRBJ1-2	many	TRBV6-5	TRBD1	TGTGCCAGCAGTTACCTCGGGGCAGGGGGGGTCTATGGCTACACCTTC	CASSYLGAGGVYGYTF
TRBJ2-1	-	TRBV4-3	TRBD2	TGCGCCAGCAGCCAGGGGACTAGCGGAATAAATGAGCAGTTCTTC	CASSQGTSGINEQFF
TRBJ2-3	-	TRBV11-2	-	TGTGCCAGCAGCCCCCAAGGGCAGATTTCTACAGATACGCAGTATTTT	CASSPQGQISTDTQYF
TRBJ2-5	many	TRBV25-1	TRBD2	TGTGCCAGCAGGGCTACTAGCGGGAGGGCCGGGGAGACCCAGTACTTC	CASRATSGRAGETQYF
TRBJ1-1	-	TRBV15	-	TGTGCCACCAGCAGAGATCGGGGGGGCAACGCTTTCTTT	CATSRDRGGNAFF
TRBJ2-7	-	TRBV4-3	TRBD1	TGCGCCAGCAGCCAGACACGACAGGGTCCCTACGAGCAGTACTTC	CASSQTRQGPYEQYF
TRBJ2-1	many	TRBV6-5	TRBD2	TGTGCCAGCAGTTACAACCAAGGTAGCGGGAGCTTGTTCTTC	CASSYNQGSGSLFF
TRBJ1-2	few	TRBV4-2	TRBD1	TGTGCCAGCAGCCAAGCTTCCGGGACAGGGTATGGCTACACCTTC	CASSQASGTGYGYTF
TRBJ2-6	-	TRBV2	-	TGTGCCAGCAGGGGGGACGGCTCTGGGGCCAACGTCCTGACTTTC	CASRGDGSGANVLTF
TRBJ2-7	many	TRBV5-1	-	TGCGCCAGCAGCCTTTTTAATGGACAGCCGGGGCAGTACTTC	CASSLFNGQPGQYF
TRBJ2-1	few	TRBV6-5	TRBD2	TGTGCCAGCAGCTTAGCGGGGGGGGTCCCCGGACAGTTCTTC	CASSLAGGVPGQFF
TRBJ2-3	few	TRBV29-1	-	TGCAGCGTTGCCCCAGGGGGGGGGGACGCAGATACGCAGTATTTT	CSVAPGGGDADTQYF
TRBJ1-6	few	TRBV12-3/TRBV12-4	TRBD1	TGTGCCAGCAGTTGGACAGGGGGCGAGGACTCACCCCTCCACTTT	CASSWTGGEDSPLHF
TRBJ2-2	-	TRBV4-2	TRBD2	TGTGCCAGCAGCCAAGGCGGAGGACTAGCGGGAGGGATATACACCGGGGAGCTGTTTTTT	CASSQGGGLAGGIYTGELFF
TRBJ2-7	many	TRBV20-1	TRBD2	TGCAGTGCAAACGACGGGACTAGCGGTACCTACGAGCAGTACTTC	CSANDGTSGTYEQYF
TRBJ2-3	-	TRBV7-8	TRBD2	TGTGCCAGCAGCTCAACCGGGACTAGCGTCGTAGATACGCAGTATTTT	CASSSTGTSVVDTQYF
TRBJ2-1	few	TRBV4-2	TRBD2	TGTGCCAGCAGCCAGCGCGGGGGGGCCGATGAGCAGTTCTTC	CASSQRGGADEQFF
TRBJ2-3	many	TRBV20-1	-	TGCAGTGCTGAGGCAGATACGCAGTATTTT	CSAEADTQYF
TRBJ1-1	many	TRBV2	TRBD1	TGTGCCAGCAGAGTGACAGGGGTCAACACTGAAGCTTTCTTT	CASRVTGVNTEAFF
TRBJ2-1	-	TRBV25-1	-	TGTGCCAGCAGTGACGGGACAAGTCAGGGTGAGCAGTTCTTC	CASSDGTSQGEQFF
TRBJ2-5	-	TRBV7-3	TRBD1	TGTGCCAGCAGCTTATCGACAGGGGGGTTTGTAGAGACCCAGTACTTC	CASSLSTGGFVETQYF
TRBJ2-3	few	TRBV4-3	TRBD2	TGCGCCAGCAGCCCCGGGGGAGGGGGCACAGATACGCAGTATTTT	CASSPGGGGTDTQYF
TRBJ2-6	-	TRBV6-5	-	TGTGCCAGCAGTTACTCGCGGTCAGATTCTGGGGCCAACGTCCTGACTTTC	CASSYSRSDSGANVLTF
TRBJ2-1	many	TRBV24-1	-	TGTGCCACCAGTGATTTTGGCAATGAGCAGTTCTTC	CATSDFGNEQFF
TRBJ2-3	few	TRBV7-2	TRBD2	TGTGCCAGCAGCTTAGTGCAGGCGGGGACTAGCGGGGGGGCGGGTACGCAGTATTTT	CASSLVQAGTSGGAGTQYF
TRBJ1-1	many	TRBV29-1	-	TGCAGCGTTGAAGAGGACAGGAACACTGAAGCTTTCTTT	CSVEEDRNTEAFF
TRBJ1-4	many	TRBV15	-	TGTGCCACCAGCAGAGAAGCGGCCTCCAATGAAAAACTGTTTTTT	CATSREAASNEKLFF
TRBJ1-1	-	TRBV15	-	TGTGCCACCAGCAGACAGGGATCTATGAACACTGAAGCTTTCTTT	CATSRQGSMNTEAFF
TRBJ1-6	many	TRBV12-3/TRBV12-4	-	TGTGCCAGCAGTTCTTCAGCAGGGAATAATTCACCCCTCCACTTT	CASSSSAGNNSPLHF
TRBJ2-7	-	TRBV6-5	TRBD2	TGTGCCAGCAGTTACCGGGGGGGTAGCGGGGGATACGAGCAGTACTTC	CASSYRGGSGGYEQYF
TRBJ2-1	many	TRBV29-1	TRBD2	TGCAGCGTCTCTAGCGGGAGCGTGCAGTTCTTC	CSVSSGSVQFF